This T cell receptor (beta chain) was obtained from a study of control samples from healthy donors and cancer patients. This CDR3 spans 13 amino acids. V gave up 2 bases and J gave up 6 bases, with 8 bases separating them. Generated by immunoSEQ multiplex PCR, the TCRdb table keeps only in-frame clones and is missing some. The sample includes some 150,000 clones, around 95% of them seen just once. Source material: blood. The origin of this receptor is a woman aged 60 to 75 in good health. The chain carries TRBV12-3 or TRBV12-4 and TRBJ1-5; no firm D call. CDR3 sequence (DNA): TGTGCCAGCAGTTTACGGGATGGTCAGCCCCAGCATTTT. It translates to CASSLRDGQPQHF.